These T cell receptor beta chains were read from a single sample in a study of T-cell reconstitution after alpha-beta-depleted transplantation in children. MiXCR, run by TCRdb on the PCR reads, gives a single entry per CDR3 protein. This sample has approximately 390,000 distinct CDR3 sequences; 11% occur once, and the top ten carry 4.5% to 6%. Sample: PBMCs from the stem cell graft donor, taken from the stem cell graft. These TCRs come from a human donor who donated a stem cell graft to a child with acute myeloid leukemia. CDR3s include the opening cysteine and the closing phenylalanine or tryptophan. D genes are given only for firm matches. Part of the rows lack a size; the others show once, few, many or a class for expanded clones.

size	V	J	D	DNA	CDR3
few	TRBV5-1	TRBJ2-5	TRBD1	TGCGCCAGCAGCTTGCAGCTGACAGGGTGGGAGACCCAGTACTTC	CASSLQLTGWETQYF
NA	TRBV6-5	TRBJ2-1	TRBD2	TGTGCCAGCAGTTACGGGACTAGCGGACTTGGTGAGCAGTTCTTC	CASSYGTSGLGEQFF
few	TRBV30	TRBJ2-7	NA	TGTGCCTGGAGAGGTGGTTACGAGCAGTACTTC	CAWRGGYEQYF
NA	TRBV29-1	TRBJ2-7	TRBD1	TGCAGCGTTGAAACGAGGACAGGAGGCGAGCAGTACTTC	CSVETRTGGEQYF
NA	TRBV4-3	TRBJ2-2	TRBD2	TGCGCCAGCAGCCAAAAGCCGGGACTAGCAGCTAACACCGGGGAGCTGTTTTTT	CASSQKPGLAANTGELFF
NA	TRBV11-2	TRBJ1-1	NA	TGTGCCAGCAGCTTGCGGACGTGGGGGTTCAACACTGAAGCTTTCTTT	CASSLRTWGFNTEAFF
NA	TRBV7-9	TRBJ2-7	TRBD1	TGTGCCAGCAGCTTGGGGACAGCCGACTACGAGCAGTACTTC	CASSLGTADYEQYF
NA	TRBV29-1	TRBJ2-7	TRBD1	TGCAGCGTTGAGACAGGGTTTTCCTACGAGCAGTACTTC	CSVETGFSYEQYF
NA	TRBV2	TRBJ2-2	NA	TGTGCCAGCAGTCCTTCGATCACCGGGGAGCTGTTTTTT	CASSPSITGELFF
few	TRBV7-2	TRBJ1-2	TRBD1	TGTGCCAGCAGCCGCCGAGGCCAGGGGGCGGGCTACACCTTC	CASSRRGQGAGYTF
NA	TRBV5-5	TRBJ2-5	TRBD1	TGTGCCAGCAGCCCCCAGACAGGGGAGGAGACCCAGTACTTC	CASSPQTGEETQYF
NA	TRBV20-1	TRBJ2-1	NA	TGCAGTACCGAAAGCCTGATTACAGGTAGAGAGCAGTTCTTC	CSTESLITGREQFF
NA	TRBV6-6	TRBJ1-5	NA	TGTGCCAGCAAGACTCCGGCTCAGCCCCAGCATTTT	CASKTPAQPQHF
NA	TRBV27	TRBJ2-7	TRBD1	TGTGCCAGCAGTTTAAAGGGACAGGTGGCCTACGAGCAGTACTTC	CASSLKGQVAYEQYF
NA	TRBV7-9	TRBJ2-1	NA	TGTGCCAGCAGCTTAATGGCGGGTTCCTACAATGAGCAGTTCTTC	CASSLMAGSYNEQFF
NA	TRBV27	TRBJ1-5	TRBD1	TGTGCCAGCAGTGCCTCAGGGGGCGGATATCAGCCCCAGCATTTT	CASSASGGGYQPQHF
few	TRBV3-1	TRBJ1-1	NA	TGTGCCAGCAGCCAGGGAACCCCGGCTTCCGAAGCTTTCTTT	CASSQGTPASEAFF
few	TRBV28	TRBJ2-4	TRBD2	TGTGCCAGCAGTTCCTCCCTGACTAGCGAGGGTTTGTACATTCAGTACTTC	CASSSSLTSEGLYIQYF
NA	TRBV29-1	TRBJ2-2	NA	TGCAGCGTTGGCGTTGCGTCGGGGGTCGGCACCGGGGAGCTGTTTTTT	CSVGVASGVGTGELFF
NA	TRBV12-3/TRBV12-4	TRBJ2-1	TRBD2	TGTGCCAGCAGTCCAATCCGGGGACTAGCGGGAGAAGGCGGGCAGTTCTTC	CASSPIRGLAGEGGQFF
NA	TRBV25-1	TRBJ1-6	NA	TGTGCCAGCAGTGAATTTTCAAATTCACCCCTCCACTTT	CASSEFSNSPLHF
many	TRBV7-2	TRBJ1-5	TRBD1	TGTGCCAGCAGCTTAGACCAGGGGGCTAATCAGCCCCAGCATTTT	CASSLDQGANQPQHF
few	TRBV27	TRBJ2-1	NA	TGTGCCAGCAGTTACTTGAGCGGGCCAGACAATGAGCAGTTCTTC	CASSYLSGPDNEQFF
NA	TRBV7-2	TRBJ2-3	NA	TGTGCCAGCAGCTTATCGGATTTAGGGGGAGGTGATTTT	CASSLSDLGGGDF